These T cell receptor beta chains were read from a single sample in a study of blood T cells in healthy people across ages. One entry per CDR3 protein results from TCRdb running MiXCR on the 5' RACE reads. The sample has over 600,000 distinct CDR3 sequences; over 40% are singletons. Sequencing input: blood. These receptors all come from an elderly man in good health. The CDR3 runs from the conserved cysteine through the conserved F or W. The D gene is left open where the match is weak. Part of the rows lack a size; the others show once, few, many or a class for expanded clones.

v_call	j_call	clone_size	d_call	cdr3_aa	cdr3_nt
TRBV6-5	TRBJ1-1	-	TRBD1	CASSYRAQGARNTEAFF	TGTGCCAGCAGTTACCGAGCACAGGGGGCCCGGAACACTGAAGCTTTCTTT
TRBV9	TRBJ2-3	-	-	CASSTRTATDTQYF	TGTGCCAGCAGCACCCGGACTGCCACAGATACGCAGTATTTT
TRBV20-1	TRBJ2-2	many	-	CSASVRDQGGELFF	TGCAGTGCTAGCGTAAGGGACCAGGGCGGGGAGCTGTTTTTT
TRBV7-2	TRBJ1-6	few	-	CASSPGVQISPLHF	TGTGCCAGCAGCCCCGGCGTACAGATATCACCCCTCCACTTT
TRBV20-1	TRBJ2-7	few	TRBD2	CSASSRTSFYEQYF	TGCAGTGCTAGTAGCAGGACTAGCTTCTACGAGCAGTACTTC
TRBV5-1	TRBJ2-2	-	-	CASSLEGRGDTGELFF	TGCGCCAGCAGCTTGGAAGGCAGGGGGGACACCGGGGAGCTGTTTTTT
TRBV7-2	TRBJ2-5	-	TRBD1	CASSLGQGVSGHQETQYF	TGTGCCAGCAGCTTAGGACAGGGGGTGTCCGGGCACCAAGAGACCCAGTACTTC
TRBV6-2/TRBV6-3	TRBJ1-5	once	-	CASSPNNLGQPQHF	TGTGCCAGCAGCCCAAATAATCTCGGTCAGCCCCAGCATTTT
TRBV27	TRBJ2-7	-	-	CASSADYYNSYEQYF	TGTGCCAGCAGTGCGGACTACTACAACTCCTACGAGCAGTACTTC
TRBV28	TRBJ2-4	few	-	CASTQWTPVAKNIQYF	TGTGCCAGCACCCAATGGACTCCCGTAGCCAAAAACATTCAGTACTTC
TRBV7-4	TRBJ2-5	-	TRBD1	CASSLEFRGQENQETQYF	TGTGCCAGCAGCTTAGAATTTAGGGGACAGGAAAATCAAGAGACCCAGTACTTC
TRBV7-2	TRBJ2-2	-	TRBD2	CASSLTLGGRGTGELFF	TGTGCCAGCAGCCTCACACTCGGGGGGAGAGGTACCGGGGAGCTGTTTTTT
TRBV20-1	TRBJ2-1	once	-	CSAPMYNEQFF	TGCAGTGCCCCTATGTACAATGAGCAGTTCTTC
TRBV20-1	TRBJ2-7	few	TRBD1	CSAREGQGAYEQYF	TGCAGTGCTAGAGAAGGACAGGGGGCCTACGAGCAGTACTTC
TRBV7-3	TRBJ2-2	-	-	CASSPARNTGELFF	TGTGCCAGCAGCCCAGCCCGGAACACCGGGGAGCTGTTTTTT
TRBV6-6	TRBJ1-2	-	-	CASSYSAGVGYTF	TGTGCCAGCAGTTACTCAGCAGGGGTGGGCTACACCTTC
TRBV12-3/TRBV12-4	TRBJ2-1	few	TRBD2	CASSLWLAGALSSYNEQFF	TGTGCCAGCAGTTTATGGCTAGCGGGGGCCCTAAGCTCCTACAATGAGCAGTTCTTC
TRBV5-1	TRBJ2-7	-	TRBD2	CASSLALGGRDNEQYF	TGCGCCAGCAGCTTGGCCCTAGGCGGGAGGGACAATGAGCAGTACTTC
TRBV27	TRBJ2-5	-	TRBD2	CASSLFQAGGLETQYF	TGTGCCAGCAGTTTATTTCAAGCGGGAGGGCTAGAGACCCAGTACTTC
TRBV7-2	TRBJ2-3	-	TRBD2	CASSLGARASGRPDTQYF	TGTGCCAGCAGCTTAGGGGCCCGGGCTAGCGGGAGGCCAGATACGCAGTATTTT
TRBV7-2	TRBJ2-7	-	TRBD1	CASSLKGQSSYEQYF	TGTGCCAGCAGCTTAAAGGGACAGAGCTCCTACGAGCAGTACTTC
TRBV15	TRBJ2-5	few	TRBD2	CATSRERGRVGETQYF	TGTGCCACCAGCAGAGAAAGAGGGAGGGTAGGGGAGACCCAGTACTTC
TRBV4-3	TRBJ2-7	few	TRBD1	CASSARDRGSYEQYF	TGCGCCAGCAGCGCCCGGGACAGGGGTTCCTACGAGCAGTACTTC
TRBV24-1	TRBJ2-3	few	TRBD2	CATSRGRAGDTQYF	TGTGCCACCAGTCGCGGGAGGGCGGGAGATACGCAGTATTTT
TRBV4-3	TRBJ1-6	few	-	CASSPRAGTRDSPLHF	TGCGCCAGCAGCCCCCGGGCCGGGACTCGGGATTCACCCCTCCACTTT
TRBV3-1	TRBJ2-1	-	-	CASSQSRRGEQFF	TGTGCCAGCAGCCAAAGTAGGCGGGGTGAGCAGTTCTTC
TRBV7-8	TRBJ2-1	-	TRBD2	CASSSRSTTSGGYNEQFF	TGTGCCAGCAGCTCCCGATCCACGACTAGCGGGGGGTACAATGAGCAGTTCTTC
TRBV5-6	TRBJ2-1	-	TRBD2	CVSSLAGTSYYNEQFF	TGTGTCAGCAGCTTGGCCGGGACTAGCTATTACAATGAGCAGTTCTTC